The clone carrying this T cell receptor beta chain was detected a few times. V lost 1 base, J lost 7 bases, and 10 bases lay in between. The length of the CDR3 is 13 residues. The germline V gene has CDR1 SGHAT and CDR2 FQNNGV. The data belong to a study of blood T cell repertoires in COVID-19. The Seattle patients joined while their infection was active and were tracked longitudinally afterward. The method was immunoSEQ multiplex PCR; TCRdb's version includes in-frame clones alone and lacks a portion of them. Of 200,000 to 300,000 clones listed, more than 75% were seen once; the top ten hold roughly 5.6%.

This chain uses TRBV11-2 with TRBJ1-2; D may be TRBD1 (5 bases). The specimen was peripheral blood. This receptor was taken from an older woman with COVID-19, enrolled during active disease. CDR3 sequence reads: CASSLAGFSGYTF. CDR3 sequence (DNA): TGTGCCAGCAGCTTAGCAGGGTTTAGTGGCTACACCTTC.